The 8 T cell receptor beta chains below were found in one sample sequenced in a study of blood T cell repertoires in COVID-19. Measured with immunoSEQ multiplex PCR; TCRdb has only the in-frame clones, and not every one. This sample has about 230,000 clones; 80% to 90% occur once, and the top ten carry around 2.4%. Sequencing input: peripheral blood. These receptor sequences come from a man aged 35 to 55 who had recovered from COVID-19.

V and J are TRBV18 and TRBJ1-2; no definite D call. CDR3 length: 14 amino acids. CDR1 and CDR2 (germline): KGHSH, LQKENI. The V and J ends lost 6 bases and 2 bases respectively, with 13 bases between them. DNA for the CDR3: TGTGCCAGCTCCCGCGACTTAGCAAACTATGGCTACACCTTC. This encodes CASSRDLANYGYTF.

A few counts support this clone. The rearrangement links TRBV10-2 to TRBJ2-4; 7 nucleotides match TRBD1. Germline V CDR1 and CDR2: WSHSY, SAAADI. Trimming removed 4 bases from V and 6 bases from J; junction bases left unmatched: 9. The CDR3 spans 15 residues. CDR3 protein: CASSVEGARGNIQYF. The DNA for the CDR3 is TGCGCCAGCAGTGTTGAGGGGGCGCGTGGAAACATTCAGTACTTC.

The chain links TRBV5-1 to TRBJ1-3; D remains unclear. Deletions cut 0 bases from V and 0 bases from J, with 7 bases between. Germline lookup yields CDR1 SGHRS and CDR2 YFSETQ. This CDR3 is 15 amino acids long. The CDR3 bases are TGCGCCAGCAGCTTGGCCACAGACTCTGGAAACACCATATATTTT. Encoded protein: CASSLATDSGNTIYF.

The rearrangement uses TRBV28 and TRBJ1-1, with 7 bases aligning to TRBD1. J was trimmed by 5 bases and V by 3 bases; bases with no gene match: 12. The CDR3 totals 16 residues. Germline-derived CDR1 and CDR2 are MDHEN and SYDVKM. CDR3 nucleotides: TGTGCCAGCAGTTTTGGAGGTGGAGGGGGCAGTACTGAAGCTTTCTTT. Its translation: CASSFGGGGGSTEAFF. The full variable domain, with the rest looked up from reference TRBV28 and TRBJ1-1, is DVKVTQSSRYLVKRTGEKVFLECVQDMDHENMFWYRQDPGLGLRLIYFSYDVKMKEKGDIPEGYSVSREKKERFSLILESASTNQTSMYLCASSFGGGGGSTEAFFGQGTRLTVV.

The chain carries TRBV6-2 or TRBV6-3 and TRBJ2-3; unclear D gene. The CDR3 runs 14 residues. Germline CDR1 is MNHEY and CDR2 is SVGEGT. Trimming cost V 5 bases and J 2 bases, with 11 bases left between them. The CDR3 loop reads CASSLLASTDTQYF. In DNA, the CDR3 is TGTGCCAGCAGTCTTTTGGCTTCCACAGATACGCAGTATTTT.

The gene calls are TRBV25-1 and TRBJ2-1, with 14 bases lining up with TRBD2. CDR1 is MGHDK and CDR2 is SYGVNS in the germline V gene. J was trimmed by 9 bases and V by 4 bases; bases with no gene match: 5. The CDR3 loop spans 15 amino acids. CDR3 in DNA: TGTGCCAGCAGTGCCCCGGGACTAGCGGGAGCTGAGCAGTTCTTC. Its translation: CASSAPGLAGAEQFF.

This clone was recorded only once. V and J are TRBV7-2 and TRBJ1-2; TRBD1 matches 8 bases. The trim removed 5 bases at V and 4 bases at J, leaving 6 bases unmatched. This CDR3 spans 14 amino acids. Germline assignment: CDR1 SGHTA and CDR2 FQGNSA. The CDR3 sequence is CASSLTGALYGYTF. The CDR3 bases are TGTGCCAGCAGCCTGACAGGGGCCCTCTATGGCTACACCTTC.

This clone is a singleton in its sample. DNA for the CDR3: TGCGCCAGCAGCCAACACACACAGGGGCCGATGAACACTGAAGCTTTCTTT. Encoded protein: CASSQHTQGPMNTEAFF. This chain links TRBV4-3 with TRBJ1-1; 7 positions match TRBD1. Germline CDR1 reads LGHNA; CDR2 reads YSLEER. This CDR3 has 17 amino acids. The V gene end was trimmed by 2 bases and the J gene end by 0 bases; junction bases not matched to a gene: 9.